This passage covers 20 T cell receptor beta chains from one sample sequenced in a study of blood T cell repertoires in COVID-19 (dated by TCRdb to the early 2020s). Library generation was performed with the immunoSEQ multiplex PCR assay. Drawn from immuneACCESS, this table holds only the in-frame rearrangements with V and J called that TCRdb kept. Clones are partly lost; checked studies trace under half to an unresolved V gene and leave the rest unexplained. In this sample the table shows about 300,000 clones, about nine tenths of which occur a single time. The ten top clones hold about 4% of the sample. Specimen: PBMCs or T cells enriched from blood (not recorded which). The receptor set was obtained from a man between 25 and 39 years old who had recovered from COVID-19.

There are many counts of this clone. The chain uses TRBV6-2 or TRBV6-3 and TRBJ1-1; D is uncertain. In germline, CDR1 is MNHEY, CDR2 SVGEGT. The CDR3 is made up of 14 amino acids. The germline V and J ends were trimmed by 0 bases and 0 bases, with 5 bases remaining between them. This chain's CDR3 is CASSYSSVNTEAFF. CDR3 nucleotide sequence: TGTGCCAGCAGTTACTCATCCGTGAACACTGAAGCTTTCTTT.

The chain employs TRBV4-1 and TRBJ1-3, with 7 bases lining up with TRBD1. Per the germline V gene, CDR1 is MGHRA and CDR2 is YSYEKL. The CDR3 contains 16 residues. Trimming cost V 8 bases and J 2 bases; bases outside gene matches: 12. The CDR3 DNA reads TGCGCCAGCCGCGACAGGGTCGGGAGAACTGGAAACACCATATATTTT. Amino acids: CASRDRVGRTGNTIYF.

This chain links TRBV13 with TRBJ1-2; TRBD1 matches at 12 bases. V lost 5 bases and J lost 5; bases outside the gene matches: 9. The CDR3 covers 16 residues. CDR1 is PRHDT, CDR2 FYEKMQ, per germline (reference sequence). CDR3 coding DNA: TGTGCCAGCAGCCCAAGGGACAGGGGGCTGCGGTATGGCTACACCTTC. Its translation: CASSPRDRGLRYGYTF.

The rearrangement links TRBV7-2 to TRBJ2-5; D gene unclear. Trimming shortened V by 5 bases and J by 5 bases, and 18 bases separated the two germline ends. Per germline, CDR1 SGHTA and CDR2 FQGNSA. The CDR3 sequence is 15 residues long. CDR3: CASSTFHSSAETQYF. The DNA of the CDR3 is TGTGCCAGCAGCACTTTCCACTCCTCAGCGGAGACCCAGTACTTC. Full variable domain (missing parts from reference TRBV7-2 and TRBJ2-5): GAGVSQSPSNKVTEKGKDVELRCDPISGHTALYWYRQSLGQGLEFLIYFQGNSAPDKSGLPSDRFSAERTGGSVSTLTIQRTQQEDSAVYLCASSTFHSSAETQYFGPGTRLLVL.

The chain is built from TRBV3-1 (or the pseudogene TRBV3-2) and TRBJ1-1; 7 bases match TRBD1. With 5 bases clipped from V and 1 base from J, the junction kept 7 bases outside the gene matches. CDR3 size: 15 residues. Looked up from germline, CDR1 is LGHDT and CDR2 is YNNKEL (reference sequence). The CDR3 DNA reads TGTGCCAGCAGCACCCGGACAGGTGGGAACACTGAAGCTTTCTTT. Amino acids: CASSTRTGGNTEAFF.

There are a few counts of this clone. J is TRBJ1-5 and V is TRBV6-5, with 9 bases fitting TRBD1. V gave up 8 bases and J gave up 6 bases; unmatched junction bases: 8. The CDR3 contains 14 residues. Germline V lookup: CDR1 MNHEY, CDR2 SVGAGI. The CDR3 nucleotides read TGTGCCAGCCGATTACAGGGGGCAAGTCAGCCCCAGCATTTT. As protein: CASRLQGASQPQHF.

The rearrangement links TRBV4-1 to TRBJ2-1; D may be TRBD1 (6 bases). V lost 3 bases and J lost 4, with 16 bases in between. This CDR3 spans 16 amino acids. Germline CDR1 and CDR2: MGHRA and YSYEKL. CDR3 region: CASSQEPGQRYNEQFF. In nucleotides, the CDR3 is TGCGCCAGCAGCCAGGAACCGGGACAAAGATACAATGAGCAGTTCTTC.

J is TRBJ2-7 and V is TRBV5-1, with 7 bases that match TRBD1. The CDR3 length is 14 residues. Per germline, CDR1 SGHRS and CDR2 YFSETQ. V lost 4 bases, J lost 7 bases, and 11 bases stayed unmatched. The CDR3 loop reads CASSRDDGRGEQYF. Here the CDR3 DNA reads TGCGCCAGCAGCAGGGACGACGGCAGGGGGGAGCAGTACTTC.

V and J are TRBV11-2 and TRBJ2-2, with a tentative D call TRBD2 (6 bases). V lost 4 bases to trimming and J lost 1 base, with 19 bases between them. Germline V gene data show CDR1 as SGHAT and CDR2 as FQNNGV. This CDR3 comprises 18 residues. CDR3 sequence reads: CASSSPPGGGVNTGELFF. The DNA of the CDR3 is TGTGCCAGCAGCTCCCCCCCCGGAGGCGGGGTGAACACCGGGGAGCTGTTTTTT.

This chain uses TRBV19 with TRBJ1-3, with D possibly TRBD1 on 6 matching bases. CDR3 length: 15 amino acids. Looked up from germline, CDR1 is LNHDA and CDR2 is SQIVND (reference sequence). The ends were cut back, 6 bases at V and 2 bases at J, with 14 bases in the middle. CDR3 sequence: CASSKRTGPGNTIYF. The CDR3 nucleotides read TGTGCCAGTAGCAAAAGAACAGGGCCTGGAAACACCATATATTTT.

This rearrangement joins TRBV12-3 or TRBV12-4 to TRBJ2-5; D unclear. Trimming pared 6 bases from V and 5 bases from J, leaving 13 bases between. This CDR3 is 13 amino acids long. The DNA of the CDR3 is TGTGCCAGCAGCTCTATTTTATGGGAGACCCAGTACTTC. This encodes CASSSILWETQYF.

This clone was seen more than once but under ten times. V usage is TRBV5-1 and J usage is TRBJ1-3; a possible D gene is TRBD1 (6 bases). Germline V gene sequence: CDR1 SGHRS, CDR2 YFSETQ. The CDR3 is 17 amino acids. Deletions cut 4 bases from V and 0 bases from J, with 17 bases between. The CDR3, as DNA: TGCGCCAGCAGCACCGGACAGACCCGCATCTCTGGAAACACCATATATTTT. Its protein is CASSTGQTRISGNTIYF.

V and J are TRBV19 and TRBJ1-1, with a possible D match to TRBD1 (6 bases). V lost 3 bases, J lost 1 base, and 9 bases lay in between. The CDR3 length is 14 residues. Per germline, CDR1 LNHDA and CDR2 SQIVND (reference sequence). Here the CDR3 DNA reads TGTGCCAGTAGTATTGGGACACAGAACACTGAAGCTTTCTTT. Amino acids: CASSIGTQNTEAFF.

The J gene is TRBJ1-1, the V gene TRBV7-9; tentatively, D is TRBD1 (5 bases). Germline V gene sequence: CDR1 SEHNR, CDR2 FQNEAQ (reference sequence). The CDR3 totals 14 residues. Trimming left V 4 bases short and J 0 bases short, with 9 bases between. In DNA form, the CDR3 reads TGTGCCAGCAGCTCCGGGACTTTGAACACTGAAGCTTTCTTT. Translated: CASSSGTLNTEAFF.

The chain has TRBV28 and TRBJ1-1; D not resolved. This CDR3 has 11 residues. With 3 bases removed from V and 5 bases from J, the gap between germline ends came to 4 bases. Germline V gives CDR1 MDHEN, CDR2 SYDVKM. CDR3 residues: CASSFRTEAFF. The CDR3 bases are TGTGCCAGCAGTTTTCGGACTGAAGCTTTCTTT.

This chain connects TRBV24-1 to TRBJ1-5; tentatively, D is TRBD1 (5 bases). Per germline, CDR1 KGHDR and CDR2 SFDVKD. The germline V and J ends were trimmed by 8 bases and 6 bases, with 19 bases remaining between them. The CDR3 sequence is 15 residues long. Here the CDR3 reads CATTPGEGLGQPQHF. The CDR3 DNA sequence: TGTGCCACCACCCCCGGGGAGGGGTTGGGTCAGCCCCAGCATTTT.

The rearrangement joins TRBV6-5 to TRBJ1-2; 9 bases align to TRBD1. V dropped 6 bases and J dropped 7; count of bases not matched to a gene: 6. The CDR3 contains 13 residues. Germline loops: CDR1 MNHEY, CDR2 SVGAGI. The CDR3 loop reads CASSQGDRAGYTF. CDR3 nucleotide sequence: TGTGCCAGCAGCCAAGGGGACAGGGCTGGCTACACCTTC.

The chain carries TRBV9 and TRBJ1-1, with 8 bases lining up with TRBD1. CDR1 and CDR2 (germline): SGDLS, YYNGEE. The CDR3 contains 13 residues. Trimming took 3 bases from V and 5 from J; bases not matched to a gene: 3. The CDR3 protein is CASSDRDRTEAFF. CDR3 in DNA: TGTGCCAGCAGCGACCGGGACAGGACTGAAGCTTTCTTT.

The CDR3 sequence is CASSDPRYSYNSPLHF. CDR3 sequence (DNA): TGTGCCAGCAGTGACCCGCGGTACTCCTATAATTCACCCCTCCACTTT. This chain connects TRBV6-1 to TRBJ1-6; no definite D call. From germline, CDR1 is MNHNS and CDR2 SASEGT. V was pared by 3 bases and J by 0 bases, with 9 bases between. The CDR3 contains 16 residues.

The chain carries TRBV5-1 and TRBJ1-6; D possibly corresponds to TRBD1 (6 bases). The germline V and J ends were trimmed by 4 bases and 7 bases, with 18 bases remaining between them. Germline CDR1 SGHRS, CDR2 YFSETQ. CDR3 size: 16 residues. The CDR3 region has the DNA TGCGCCAGCAGCCCAAGTCCCACAGGGTCCAATTCACCCCTCCACTTT. It specifies CASSPSPTGSNSPLHF.